A selection of T cell receptor beta chains follows, all from one sample in a study of early T cells in non-severe SARS-CoV-2 infection. TCRdb re-called the 5' RACE reads with MiXCR, one entry per CDR3 protein. The sample includes under 85,000 distinct CDR3 sequences, approximately 13% of them seen just once. Sequenced: whole blood. The receptors derive from an adult who was a healthcare worker with PCR-confirmed SARS-CoV-2 infection or an uninfected control (not recorded which). Both conserved end residues are part of each CDR3. The D gene is left open where the match is weak. Where a row states a size, it is once, few, many or the class of an expanded clone; other rows omit it.

TRBV29-1	many	TRBD1	TRBJ1-1	CSVHRGFGTEAFF	TGCAGCGTTCACAGGGGGTTTGGCACTGAAGCTTTCTTT
TRBV6-2/TRBV6-3	few	-	TRBJ2-7	CASSYIPPGVGGPYEQYF	TGTGCCAGCAGTTACATACCCCCCGGGGTCGGAGGGCCCTACGAGCAGTACTTC
TRBV7-6	-	-	TRBJ2-1	CASSLGPGYNKQFF	TGTGCCAGCAGCTTAGGGCCTGGATACAATAAGCAGTTCTTC
TRBV7-9	many	-	TRBJ1-5	CASSYSMNQPQHF	TGTGCCAGCAGCTATAGTATGAATCAGCCCCAGCATTTT
TRBV6-6	many	TRBD1	TRBJ1-5	CASSPEGANQPQHF	TGTGCCAGCAGTCCAGAGGGGGCGAATCAGCCCCAGCATTTT
TRBV20-1	-	-	TRBJ2-3	CSAPDRTSTDTQYF	TGCAGTGCTCCGGACCGAACTAGCACAGATACGCAGTATTTT
TRBV12-5	-	-	TRBJ1-4	CASGLRGGEKLFF	TGTGCTAGTGGTTTGCGGGGTGGCGAAAAACTGTTTTTT
TRBV9	many	-	TRBJ1-6	CASSVSPLAPSPLHF	TGTGCCAGCAGCGTCAGCCCTTTGGCCCCTTCACCCCTCCACTTT
TRBV7-9	-	-	TRBJ1-5	CASSPGISNQPQHF	TGTGCCAGCAGCCCAGGGATTAGCAATCAGCCCCAGCATTTT
TRBV11-2	many	-	TRBJ2-7	CASSGKRDPPTYEQYF	TGTGCCAGCAGCGGGAAACGGGACCCCCCAACCTACGAGCAGTACTTC
TRBV7-7	many	-	TRBJ2-3	CASSQTGINTQYF	TGTGCTAGCAGCCAAACAGGGATAAATACGCAGTATTTT
TRBV7-3	-	TRBD1	TRBJ2-3	CASSLYRGRTDTQYF	TGTGCCAGCAGCTTATACAGGGGGCGCACAGATACGCAGTATTTT
TRBV10-3	-	-	TRBJ1-5	CAIGADGSNQPQHF	TGTGCCATCGGCGCGGACGGAAGCAATCAGCCCCAGCATTTT
TRBV11-2	many	-	TRBJ2-1	CASSLMAGFEQFF	TGTGCCAGCAGCTTAATGGCAGGGTTTGAGCAGTTCTTC
TRBV4-3	few	-	TRBJ2-3	CASSQASQGPGTDTQYF	TGCGCCAGCAGCCAAGCGAGCCAGGGGCCTGGTACAGATACGCAGTATTTT
TRBV4-2	few	-	TRBJ1-1	CASSQETEAFF	TGTGCCAGCAGCCAAGAGACTGAAGCTTTCTTT
TRBV19	many	TRBD1	TRBJ1-6	CASSIEGGTGNSPLHF	TGTGCCAGTAGTATTGAAGGCGGGACAGGGAATTCACCCCTCCACTTT
TRBV7-2	many	TRBD2	TRBJ2-4	CASSSTSGGTSGPKNIQYF	TGTGCCAGCAGCTCGACTAGCGGGGGAACTAGCGGCCCCAAAAACATTCAGTACTTC
TRBV29-1	many	-	TRBJ2-1	CSVRTRGGSYNEQFF	TGCAGCGTTCGGACCCGCGGAGGCTCCTACAATGAGCAGTTCTTC
TRBV6-1	-	-	TRBJ2-4	CASRRGADQNIQYF	TGTGCCAGCAGAAGAGGAGCGGACCAAAACATTCAGTACTTC
TRBV7-3	-	-	TRBJ2-2	CASSLTLRAQGELFF	TGTGCCAGCAGCTTAACGCTCAGGGCGCAAGGGGAGCTGTTTTTT
TRBV10-2	-	-	TRBJ2-7	CASSEQGIGEQYF	TGCGCCAGCAGTGAGCAGGGCATCGGCGAGCAGTACTTC